These 6 T cell receptor beta chains share one sample of origin, sequenced in a study of T cell changes during pregnancy in multiple sclerosis. The repertoire was sequenced with immunoSEQ multiplex PCR; TCRdb's copy has only in-frame clones and lacks some. Of about 69,000 clones listed, under 95% were seen once; the top ten hold approximately 1.4%. The starting material was peripheral blood, obtained in the third trimester of pregnancy. The source is a female donor with multiple sclerosis, enrolled in a pregnancy study.

J is TRBJ2-3 and V is TRBV18; the D is unclear. The CDR3 has 14 residues. Per the germline V gene, CDR1 is KGHSH and CDR2 is LQKENI. V was shortened by 6 bases and J by 0 bases, with 10 bases between the two germline ends. This CDR3 is CASSWAESTDTQYF. CDR3 nucleotides: TGTGCCAGCTCTTGGGCAGAAAGCACAGATACGCAGTATTTT.

The chain is built from TRBV18 and TRBJ1-2, with D maybe TRBD1 (6 bases). The CDR3 has 12 amino acids. Trimming removed 6 bases at V and 4 bases at J, with 9 bases between. Per the germline V gene, CDR1 is KGHSH and CDR2 is LQKENI. The CDR3 here is CASSADSYGYTF. In nucleotides, the CDR3 is TGTGCCAGCTCCGCGGACAGCTATGGCTACACCTTC.

J is TRBJ2-1 and V is TRBV11-3; D perhaps matches TRBD2 (6 bases). The germline CDR1 and CDR2 sequences are SGHNT and YENEEA. The CDR3 consists of 15 residues. V was cut by 2 bases and J by 4 bases, with 12 bases left in between. The CDR3 coding sequence is TGTGCCAGCAGCTTAAACGGGCGGGGTTACAATGAGCAGTTCTTC. As protein: CASSLNGRGYNEQFF. Drawing the rest from reference TRBV11-3 and TRBJ2-1, the complete variable domain is EAGVVQSPRYKIIEKKQPVAFWCNPISGHNTLYWYLQNLGQGPELLIRYENEEAVDDSQLPKDRFSAERLKGVDSTLKIQPAELGDSAVYLCASSLNGRGYNEQFFGPGTRLTVL.

The chain is built from TRBV10-3 and TRBJ1-2; 7 bases agree with TRBD1. CDR1 and CDR2 (germline): ENHRY, SYGVKD. The CDR3 has 13 residues. Germline trimming cut 2 bases from V and 5 bases from J; bases unmatched to any gene: 2. Here the CDR3 DNA reads TGTGCCATCAGTGAGGGGGACAGATATGGCTACACCTTC. Translation: CAISEGDRYGYTF.

J is TRBJ1-1 and V is TRBV6-5; D gene ambiguous. V lost 2 bases, J lost 2 bases, and 6 bases lay in between. The CDR3 extends over 13 amino acids. Germline CDR1 is MNHEY and CDR2 is SVGAGI. The CDR3 bases are TGTGCCAGCAGTTACAACAGAAACACTGAAGCTTTCTTT. This codes for CASSYNRNTEAFF.

This clone was recorded a few times. Distinct nucleotide sequences in the sample also encode this CDR3. The genes are TRBV6-4 and TRBJ2-3, with 10 nucleotides matching TRBD2. Losses at the gene ends were 2 bases for V and 2 bases for J; bases not matched to a gene: 1. This CDR3 spans 15 amino acids. Per the germline V gene, CDR1 is MRHNA and CDR2 is SNTAGT. The CDR3 loop reads CASSDSGGATDTQYF. In DNA, the CDR3 is TGTGCCAGCAGTGACAGCGGGGGGGCCACAGATACGCAGTATTTT.